This passage covers 12 T cell receptor beta chains from one sample sequenced in a study of blood T cells in healthy people across ages. A J-beta primer mix and a sample-barcoded 5' primer were used in a second PCR of about 7 to 12 cycles. From the 5' RACE reads, TCRdb called clonotypes with MiXCR, one entry per CDR3 protein. The top ten clones hold around a third of a sample with about 680,000 distinct CDR3 sequences, more than 40% of them seen once. The source material was blood. The receptor source for this set is an older woman in good health.

This clonotype has more than one count but fewer than ten. The chain combines TRBV6-2 or TRBV6-3 with TRBJ2-5; tentatively, D is TRBD1 (6 bases). The V end was cut by 2 bases, the J end by 4 bases, with 11 bases between. The CDR3 sequence is 14 residues long. Germline V gene sequence: CDR1 MNHEY, CDR2 SVGEGT. The CDR3 spells CASSYGGGRETQYF. CDR3 DNA: TGTGCCAGCAGTTACGGTGGGGGCCGAGAGACCCAGTACTTC.

This clonotype was seen ten or more times. The chain uses TRBV9 and TRBJ1-4; D is perhaps TRBD1 (6 bases). Germline CDR1 is SGDLS and CDR2 is YYNGEE. CDR3 length: 15 residues. V dropped 2 bases and J dropped 6 bases, with 14 bases sitting between them. In DNA form, the CDR3 reads TGTGCCAGCAGCGTGGGGGGCTTCCTCGATGAAAAACTGTTTTTT. This sequence encodes CASSVGGFLDEKLFF.

The rearrangement uses TRBV9 and TRBJ2-3; D remains unclear. Trimming took 3 bases from V and 9 from J, leaving 8 bases between them. CDR3 length: 11 residues. The germline gives CDR1 SGDLS, CDR2 YYNGEE. The DNA for the CDR3 is TGTGCCAGCAGCGCAGGAAAAACGCAGTATTTT. It is translated as CASSAGKTQYF.

The chain joins TRBV7-2 to TRBJ2-3, with a possible D match to TRBD2 (5 bases). The CDR3 consists of 17 residues. V was cut by 1 base and J by 5 bases, with 19 bases left in between. Germline CDR1 SGHTA, CDR2 FQGNSA. The CDR3 sequence is CASSLDGLRVLGDTQYF. For the CDR3, the DNA is TGTGCCAGCAGCTTAGATGGACTCCGTGTGTTAGGAGATACGCAGTATTTT. The variable domain in full, with the rest retrieved from reference TRBV7-2 and TRBJ2-3, is GAGVSQSPSNKVTEKGKDVELRCDPISGHTALYWYRQSLGQGLEFLIYFQGNSAPDKSGLPSDRFSAERTGGSVSTLTIQRTQQEDSAVYLCASSLDGLRVLGDTQYFGPGTRLTVL.

In this sample, this clonotype turned up a few times. This chain joins TRBV12-3 or TRBV12-4 and TRBJ1-2; 8 bases are a match to TRBD1. The CDR3 loop spans 13 amino acids. Germline trimming cut 3 bases from V and 8 bases from J; bases unmatched to any gene: 5. The CDR3 loop is CASSFGQGEGYTF. Written as DNA, the CDR3 is TGTGCCAGCAGTTTTGGACAGGGAGAAGGCTACACCTTC.

On this clonotype: Sequence at one end of the junction differs from germline and may be a read error. The rearrangement uses TRBV6-2 or TRBV6-3 and TRBJ2-3, with 10 bases matching TRBD2. Germline V lookup: CDR1 MNHEY, CDR2 SVGEGT. The CDR3 loop spans 14 amino acids. The CDR3 is CASSPSGSTGTQYF. The DNA for the CDR3 is TGTGCCAGCAGTCCTAGCGGGAGCACAGGTACGCAGTATTTT.

The CDR3 reads CASSFGLAGLTDTQYF. The CDR3, as DNA: TGTGCCAGCAGTTTCGGACTAGCGGGTCTCACAGATACGCAGTATTTT. J is TRBJ2-3 and V is TRBV6-2 or TRBV6-3, with TRBD2 identical over 11 bases. V lost 4 bases to trimming and J lost 2 bases; unmatched junction nucleotides: 5. Germline loops: CDR1 MNHEY, CDR2 SVGEGT. This CDR3 contains 16 residues.

V usage is TRBV20-1 and J usage is TRBJ2-5; 7 bases align to TRBD1. J was trimmed by 0 bases and V by 3 bases; bases with no gene match: 1. The CDR3 totals 13 residues. CDR1 and CDR2 from the germline V gene are DFQATT and SNEGSKA (reference sequence). The CDR3 here is CSASDRDQETQYF. The DNA of the CDR3 is TGCAGTGCTAGTGACAGGGACCAAGAGACCCAGTACTTC.

This sequence joins TRBV20-1 and TRBJ2-3; 9 bases line up with TRBD2. V lost 3 bases, J lost 4 bases, and 17 bases stayed unmatched. In germline, CDR1 is DFQATT, CDR2 SNEGSKA (reference sequence). The CDR3 is 18 amino acids. CDR3 loop: CSARGPLMREGHADTQYF. The CDR3 DNA follows: TGCAGTGCTAGGGGACCCCTGATGCGGGAGGGTCATGCAGATACGCAGTATTTT.

This clonotype came up a few times. The chain combines TRBV6-6 with TRBJ2-3; TRBD1 matches at 12 bases. The V and J ends lost 10 bases and 5 bases, in that order; junction bases with no gene match: 16. There are 17 residues in the CDR3. The germline V gene encodes CDR1 MNHNY and CDR2 SVGAGI (reference sequence). CDR3 DNA: TGTGCCACACGCCCGGGACAGGGGGCCAGCACACGAGATACGCAGTATTTT. Protein sequence: CATRPGQGASTRDTQYF.

The J gene is TRBJ2-7, the V gene TRBV20-1; D is ambiguous. In germline, CDR1 is DFQATT, CDR2 SNEGSKA (reference sequence). The CDR3 covers 12 residues. The V gene lost 3 bases and the J gene lost 6 bases, with 12 bases spanning the gap. CDR3 nucleotides: TGCAGTGCTAGGATCCAAGGCGGCGAGCAGTACTTC. This sequence encodes CSARIQGGEQYF.

The V gene is TRBV5-5, the J gene TRBJ2-7; 10 bases are shared with TRBD1. Germline V gene data show CDR1 as SGHKS and CDR2 as YYEKEE (reference sequence). This CDR3 is 16 amino acids long. Trimming took 1 base from V and 3 from J; bases not matched to a gene: 7. The CDR3 is CASSLRGTGAFYEQYF. DNA for the CDR3: TGTGCCAGCAGCTTGAGAGGGACAGGGGCCTTCTACGAGCAGTACTTC.